The rows below give T cell receptor beta chains drawn from one sample of a study of long-term antiretroviral therapy in people with HIV. Only in-frame clones appear in the TCRdb table, and some are missing; sequencing was by immunoSEQ multiplex PCR. The sample includes some 25,000 clones, over 70% of them seen just once. The specimen comprised unsorted PBMCs, sampled 2.1 years after starting antiretroviral therapy. These receptors were collected from a man aged 25-45 years with HIV. Both conserved end residues are trimmed from each CDR3. Clone size is given for some rows only: seen once, a few or many times, or a class if the clone is expanded.

size: .
J: TRBJ2-4
V: TRBV18
CDR3: ASSYERIAKNIQY

size: .
J: TRBJ1-5
V: TRBV27
CDR3: ASSFGQGHQPQH

size: few
J: TRBJ1-2
V: TRBV5-1
CDR3: ASSTDMGGGYT

size: .
J: TRBJ2-7
V: TRBV7-8
CDR3: ASRSWDSTTYEQY

size: .
J: TRBJ1-2
V: TRBV5-6
CDR3: ASSSGTVYGYT

size: .
J: TRBJ2-7
V: TRBV6-5
CDR3: ANPPRGRTYEQY

size: .
J: TRBJ2-7
V: TRBV28
CDR3: ASSLGSGWEQY

size: few
J: TRBJ2-7
V: TRBV2
CDR3: ASSLGQGLSEQY

size: .
J: TRBJ2-3
V: TRBV30
CDR3: AWSTQGQGITDTQY

size: .
J: TRBJ2-2
V: TRBV18
CDR3: ASSSSQGPTGELF

size: .
J: TRBJ2-3
V: TRBV9
CDR3: ATAAGELTDTQY

size: few
J: TRBJ1-3
V: TRBV5-4
CDR3: ASSLGLGPAGNTIY

size: .
J: TRBJ2-1
V: TRBV11-3
CDR3: ATAKSGLAGGPGNEQF

size: few
J: TRBJ1-6
V: TRBV7-9
CDR3: ASSLEGGNSPLH

size: .
J: TRBJ2-7
V: TRBV19
CDR3: ASSILGGDYEQY

size: .
J: TRBJ1-5
V: TRBV28
CDR3: ASSLGGQGFFSNQPQH

size: .
J: TRBJ1-2
V: TRBV29-1
CDR3: SVPPQEANYGYT

size: few
J: TRBJ2-2
V: TRBV28
CDR3: ASSPHGLNTGELF

size: .
J: TRBJ2-7
V: TRBV19
CDR3: ASSVTGYEQY

size: .
J: TRBJ2-2
V: TRBV5-4
CDR3: ASSLERTTNTGELF

size: .
J: TRBJ1-1
V: TRBV30
CDR3: AWSVLHGNTEAF

size: .
J: TRBJ2-7
V: TRBV13
CDR3: ASSVRADSYYEQY

size: .
J: TRBJ2-5
V: TRBV28
CDR3: ASSLGGGLETQY

size: .
J: TRBJ2-4
V: TRBV29-1
CDR3: SVNSRKENIQY

size: .
J: TRBJ2-1
V: TRBV6-5
CDR3: ATSGGAGYSNEQF

size: .
J: TRBJ1-2
V: TRBV5-6
CDR3: ASSLGRILVAGYT

size: few
J: TRBJ2-7
V: TRBV11-3
CDR3: ASSPTGLAYEQY

size: .
J: TRBJ1-1
V: TRBV14
CDR3: ASSQMFSAGRNTEAF

size: .
J: TRBJ2-1
V: TRBV27
CDR3: ASREGLAGGPRNEQF